This entry describes one T cell receptor (beta chain). The data originate from a study of blood T cell repertoires in COVID-19. Study details: Material from acute and convalescent COVID-19 was sourced from the United States, Italy and Spain. In each case, the material was cDNA or gDNA derived from T cells, B-cell-depleted T cells, or PBMCs.

Trimming took 7 bases from V and 4 from J, leaving 13 bases between them. Germline V gene data show CDR1 as MDHEN and CDR2 as SYDVKM. This CDR3 is built from 13 residues. The authors' processing: Estimation of nucleated cell counts relied on the amplification of reference gene primers. TCRdb's table, derived via immunoSEQ multiplex PCR, lists solely in-frame clones and lacks some. From that table come the V and J calls and clone size; the DNA was used to work out D and trimming. The table records about 180,000 clones, over 75% of them present only once. The sequencing input was peripheral blood. The sequence was collected from a woman at least 80 years old with acute or convalescent COVID-19. The chain carries TRBV28 and TRBJ1-2; D uncertain. The CDR3 bases are TGTGCCAGCATTAGGCGGGAAACCTATGGCTACACCTTC. As protein: CASIRRETYGYTF.